What follows is one T cell receptor beta chain and its context. No antigen is known for it. No base-level quality is on record; no much larger clone is a single base apart. This specimen comes from a study of blood T cell repertoires in COVID-19 (dated by TCRdb to the early 2020s). At the level of the whole study: The collaborator samples originated in the United States, Italy and Spain and spanned the acute and convalescent phases of COVID-19. Deeply sampled blood TCRbeta repertoires from subjects exposed to, actively infected with, or recovered from COVID-19 were included in the dataset. Samples came from the ongoing ImmuneRACE study (first 160 participants) plus 1,254 subjects from 6 global collaborators. A freely available public database, intended as a resource for researchers studying the immune response to SARS-CoV-2, is where the repertoires were released. Nearly every sample came with metadata listing a de-identified subject ID, COVID-19 status, age in years and sex. HLA class I and class II types, where available, came from metadata supplied by the sample provider rather than from assay-based typing. The material from the prospective study consisted of cDNA or gDNA derived from T cells, B-cell-depleted T cells, or PBMCs. What the work shows at the level of the full study, not this receptor alone: Clinical and demographic metadata were provided uncurated, with the amount varying by source and participant.

Taken from cysteine to phenylalanine, the CDR3 has 14 residues. Of the read, only the CDR3 DNA is kept; its 42 bases are in frame from base 1. V and J lose 1 base and 4 bases, and a span of 9 bases separates them. CDR1 SGHTA and CDR2 FQGNSA were looked up in the germline V gene. TCRbeta CDR3 regions were amplified from genomic DNA by means of the immunoSEQ Assay, a bias-controlled multiplex PCR. For the original study's pipeline: Nucleated cell counts per sample were estimated from amplification of reference gene primers within the assay. Sequence reads were collapsed and filtered to measure the absolute abundance of every unique TCRbeta CDR3 rearrangement. For each sample, productive Simpson clonality was calculated by taking the square root of Simpson's diversity index across productive rearrangements. Here the immuneACCESS table is served through TCRdb, limited to in-frame sequences with V and J called. Missing clones are a known gap in these copies; in checked studies unresolved V genes cover under half, and the rest lacks a known reason. V and J calls and clone size are those listed in that table; D and trimming were worked out from the DNA. In all, the sample holds some 200,000 clones, and more than 75% of those were seen once. About 1% of the sample is taken by the ten largest.

Another Seattle source contributed samples from volunteer blood donors who had recovered from COVID-19. Whole blood was collected in K2EDTA tubes by collaborating institutions according to the institutions' own protocols. For TCRbeta analysis, collaborators shipped samples as frozen whole blood, isolated PBMCs, or DNA extracted from either of those sample types. Material for sequencing was peripheral blood. This TCR was recovered from a woman under 30 who had recovered from COVID-19. The V gene is TRBV7-2 and the J gene is TRBJ2-3, with TRBD2 perhaps the D gene, on 6 matching bases. The CDR3 loop reads CASSLVGDSDTQYF. The DNA sequence is given as TGTGCCAGCAGCTTAGTCGGGGACTCAGATACGCAGTATTTT.